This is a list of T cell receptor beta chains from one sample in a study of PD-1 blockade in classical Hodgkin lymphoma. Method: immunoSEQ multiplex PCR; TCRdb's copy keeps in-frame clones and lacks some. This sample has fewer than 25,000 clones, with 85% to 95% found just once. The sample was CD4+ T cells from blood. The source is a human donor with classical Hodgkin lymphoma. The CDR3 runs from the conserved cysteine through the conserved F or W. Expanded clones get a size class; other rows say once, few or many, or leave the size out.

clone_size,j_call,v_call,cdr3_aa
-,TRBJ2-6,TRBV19,CASSITGVSGANVLTF
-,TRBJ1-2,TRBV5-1,CATEGGNGYGYTF
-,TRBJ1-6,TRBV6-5,CASSYAGQGLNSPLHF
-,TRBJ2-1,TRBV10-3,CAISESKGGKEQFF
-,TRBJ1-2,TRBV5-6,CASSPPPTRLGYGYTF
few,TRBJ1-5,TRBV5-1,CASSLQGSDQPQHF
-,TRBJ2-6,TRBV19,CASSPLFSGANVLTF
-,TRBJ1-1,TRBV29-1,CSGGQNTEAFF
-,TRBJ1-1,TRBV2,CASSGVRGGNTEAFF
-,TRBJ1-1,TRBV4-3,CASSQDRGENTEAFF
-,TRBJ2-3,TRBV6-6,CASSPAPDTQYF
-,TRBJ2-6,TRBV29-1,CSVRPRSGANVLTF
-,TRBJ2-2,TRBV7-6,CASSLALQGTGELFF
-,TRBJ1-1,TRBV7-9,CASSPWAEAFF
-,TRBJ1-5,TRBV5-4,CASSRGLTNQPQHF
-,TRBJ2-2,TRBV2,CASRVQGNTGELFF
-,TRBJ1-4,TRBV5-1,CASSLEGSDNEKLFF
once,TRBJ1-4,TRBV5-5,CASSAGQGLGEKLFF
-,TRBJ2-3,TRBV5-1,CASSSKLAATGTQYF
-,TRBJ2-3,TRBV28,CASSSLPGVGSDTQYF
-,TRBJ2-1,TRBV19,CASSLGTGIAYNEQFF
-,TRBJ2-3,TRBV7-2,CASSRTNLVSSTDTQYF
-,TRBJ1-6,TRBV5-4,CASSLDPPGLGSPLHF
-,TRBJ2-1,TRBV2,CASRRLAGPTNEQFF
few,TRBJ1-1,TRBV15,CATSSHTRGEAFF
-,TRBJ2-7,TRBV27,CASSLSDGGEQYF
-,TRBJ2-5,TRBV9,CASSKTGIQETQYF
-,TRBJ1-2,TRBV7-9,CASFVARGDRADYGYTF
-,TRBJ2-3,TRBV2,CASSGRESDTQYF
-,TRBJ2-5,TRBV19,CASSIAGGLETQYF
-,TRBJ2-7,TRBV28,CASSPGGTGNYEQYF
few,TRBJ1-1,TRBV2,CASSEHRYLNTEAFF
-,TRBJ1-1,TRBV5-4,CASSLWGGCGNTEAFF
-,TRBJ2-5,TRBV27,CASSQGTDNSQETQYF
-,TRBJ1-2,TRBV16,CASSPLARQGLYGYTF
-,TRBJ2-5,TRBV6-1,CASRLAGGPRETQYF
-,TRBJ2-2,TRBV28,CASSLVRSPGELFF
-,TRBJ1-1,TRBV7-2,CASSLVAAAEAFF
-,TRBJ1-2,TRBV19,CASRKVGGLGYTF
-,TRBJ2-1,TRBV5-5,CASSPEGETWNEQFF
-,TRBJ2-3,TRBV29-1,CSSIYPGTDTQYF
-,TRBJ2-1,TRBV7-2,CASSSYSGGGEQFF
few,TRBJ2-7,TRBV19,CASSIRGPYEQYF
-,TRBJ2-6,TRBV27,CASRPRDSLSSGANVLTF
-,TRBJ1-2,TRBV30,CAFLMGQGANYGYTF
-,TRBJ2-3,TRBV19,CATRVAYSTDTQYF